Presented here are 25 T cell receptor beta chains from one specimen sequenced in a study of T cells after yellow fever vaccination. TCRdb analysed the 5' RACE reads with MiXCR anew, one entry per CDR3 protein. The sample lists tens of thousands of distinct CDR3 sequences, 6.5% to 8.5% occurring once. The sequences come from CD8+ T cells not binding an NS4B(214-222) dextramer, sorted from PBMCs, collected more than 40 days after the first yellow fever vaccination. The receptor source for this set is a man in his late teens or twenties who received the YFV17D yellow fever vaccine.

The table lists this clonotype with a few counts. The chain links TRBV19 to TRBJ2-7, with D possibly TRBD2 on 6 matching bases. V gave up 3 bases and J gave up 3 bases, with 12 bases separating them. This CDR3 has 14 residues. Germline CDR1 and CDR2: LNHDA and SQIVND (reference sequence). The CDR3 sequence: CASSIETGVYEQYF. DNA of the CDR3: TGTGCCAGTAGTATTGAGACGGGGGTCTACGAGCAGTACTTC.

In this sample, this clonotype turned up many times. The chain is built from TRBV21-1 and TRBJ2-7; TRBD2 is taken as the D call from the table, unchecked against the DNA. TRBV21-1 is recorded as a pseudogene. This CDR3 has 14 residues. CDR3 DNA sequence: TGTGCCAGCGAACGCTCGGGCCCGATCTCTGCCGGGTACTTC. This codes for CASERSGPISAGYF.

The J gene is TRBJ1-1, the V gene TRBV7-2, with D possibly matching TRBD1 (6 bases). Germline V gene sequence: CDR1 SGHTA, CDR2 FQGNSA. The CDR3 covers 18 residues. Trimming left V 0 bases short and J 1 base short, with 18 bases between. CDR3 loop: CASSLARVTGEKNTEAFF. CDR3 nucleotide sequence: TGTGCCAGCAGCTTAGCCAGGGTGACAGGAGAGAAGAACACTGAAGCTTTCTTT.

The CDR3 DNA sequence: TGTGCCAGCAGTTACCTACGTCAACAGGAGATAGGCACAGATACGCAGTATTTT. Its translation is CASSYLRQQEIGTDTQYF. The J gene is TRBJ2-3, the V gene TRBV6-5, with D maybe TRBD1 (5 bases). Trimming took off 2 bases at V and 1 base at J, with 19 bases between the two ends. Germline CDR1 and CDR2: MNHEY and SVGAGI. The CDR3 has 18 residues.

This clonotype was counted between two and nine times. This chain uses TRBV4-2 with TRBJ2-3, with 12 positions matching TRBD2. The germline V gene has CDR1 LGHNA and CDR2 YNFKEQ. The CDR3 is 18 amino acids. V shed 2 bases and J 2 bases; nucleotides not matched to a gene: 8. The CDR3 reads CASSQSTSGGTYTDTQYF. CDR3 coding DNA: TGTGCCAGCAGCCAATCCACTAGCGGGGGGACGTACACAGATACGCAGTATTTT.

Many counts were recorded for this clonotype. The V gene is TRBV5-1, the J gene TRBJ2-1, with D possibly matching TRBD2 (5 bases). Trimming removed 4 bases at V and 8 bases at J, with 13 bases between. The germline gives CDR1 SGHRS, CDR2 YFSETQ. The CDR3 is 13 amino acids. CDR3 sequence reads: CASSRYGVDEQFF. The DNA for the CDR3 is TGCGCCAGCAGCCGATACGGGGTGGATGAGCAGTTCTTC.

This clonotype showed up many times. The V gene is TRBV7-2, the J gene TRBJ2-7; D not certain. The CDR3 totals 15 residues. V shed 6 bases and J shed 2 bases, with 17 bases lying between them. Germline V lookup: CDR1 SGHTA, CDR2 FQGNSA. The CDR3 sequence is CASSPNGLPAYEQYF. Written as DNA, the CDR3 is TGTGCCAGCAGTCCGAACGGTCTCCCCGCCTACGAGCAGTACTTC.

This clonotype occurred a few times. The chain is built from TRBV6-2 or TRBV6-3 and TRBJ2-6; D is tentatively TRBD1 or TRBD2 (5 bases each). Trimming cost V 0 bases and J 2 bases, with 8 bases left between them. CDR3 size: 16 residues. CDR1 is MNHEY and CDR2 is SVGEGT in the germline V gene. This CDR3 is CASSYSWGTGANVLTF. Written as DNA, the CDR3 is TGTGCCAGCAGTTACTCGTGGGGGACTGGGGCCAACGTCCTGACTTTC.

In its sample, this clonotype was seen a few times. The CDR3, as DNA: TGTGCCAGCAGCGGTACAGGGGGCTCCTACAATGAGCAGTTCTTC. Encoded protein: CASSGTGGSYNEQFF. This rearrangement joins TRBV12-3 or TRBV12-4 to TRBJ2-1; 8 bases are a match to TRBD1. The CDR3 is 15 amino acids. V was clipped by 6 bases and J by 0 bases; unmatched bases: 4.

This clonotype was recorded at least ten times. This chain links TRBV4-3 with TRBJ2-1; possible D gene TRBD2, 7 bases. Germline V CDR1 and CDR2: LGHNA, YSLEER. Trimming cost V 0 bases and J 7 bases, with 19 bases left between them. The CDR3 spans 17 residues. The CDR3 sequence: CASSQDLGGVTGNEQFF. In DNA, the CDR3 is TGCGCCAGCAGCCAAGATTTAGGGGGGGTGACTGGAAATGAGCAGTTCTTC.

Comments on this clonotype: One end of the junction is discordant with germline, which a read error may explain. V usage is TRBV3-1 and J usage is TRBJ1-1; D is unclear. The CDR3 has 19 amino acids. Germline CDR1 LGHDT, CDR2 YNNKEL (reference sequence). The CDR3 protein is CACSQFFGGWVNKDTEAFF. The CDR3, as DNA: TGTGCCTGCAGCCAGTTCTTTGGAGGGTGGGTGAACAAGGACACTGAAGCTTTCTTT.

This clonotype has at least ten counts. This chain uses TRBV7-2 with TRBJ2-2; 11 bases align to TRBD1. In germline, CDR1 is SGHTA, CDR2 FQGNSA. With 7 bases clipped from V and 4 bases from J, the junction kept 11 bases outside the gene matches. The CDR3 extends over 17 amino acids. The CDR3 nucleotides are TGTGCCAGCACCAACCGGCCCGGGACAGGGGGCACCGGGGAGCTGTTTTTT. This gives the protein CASTNRPGTGGTGELFF.

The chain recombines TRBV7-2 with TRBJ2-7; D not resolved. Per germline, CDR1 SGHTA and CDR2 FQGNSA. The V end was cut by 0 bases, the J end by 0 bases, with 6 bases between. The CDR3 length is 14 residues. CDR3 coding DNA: TGTGCCAGCAGCTTAGCCGGTTCCTCCTACGAGCAGTACTTC. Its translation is CASSLAGSSYEQYF.

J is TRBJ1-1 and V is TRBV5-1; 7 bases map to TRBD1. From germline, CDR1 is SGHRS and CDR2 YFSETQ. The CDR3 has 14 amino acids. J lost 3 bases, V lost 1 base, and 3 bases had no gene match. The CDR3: CASSLSRGHTEAFF. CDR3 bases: TGCGCCAGCAGCTTGTCGAGGGGGCACACTGAAGCTTTCTTT.

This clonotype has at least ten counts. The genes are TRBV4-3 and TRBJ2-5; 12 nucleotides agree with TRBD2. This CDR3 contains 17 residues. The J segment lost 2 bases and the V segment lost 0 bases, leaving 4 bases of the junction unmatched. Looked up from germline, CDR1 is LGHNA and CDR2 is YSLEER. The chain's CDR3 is CASSQDVLAGGQETQYF. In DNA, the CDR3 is TGCGCCAGCAGCCAAGACGTACTAGCGGGGGGTCAAGAGACCCAGTACTTC.

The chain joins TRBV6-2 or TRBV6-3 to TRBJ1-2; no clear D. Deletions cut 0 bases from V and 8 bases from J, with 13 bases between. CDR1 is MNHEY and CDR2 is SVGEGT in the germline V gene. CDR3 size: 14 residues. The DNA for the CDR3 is TGTGCCAGCAGTTACTCGCGATTTCTGGAGGGCTACACCTTC. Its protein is CASSYSRFLEGYTF.

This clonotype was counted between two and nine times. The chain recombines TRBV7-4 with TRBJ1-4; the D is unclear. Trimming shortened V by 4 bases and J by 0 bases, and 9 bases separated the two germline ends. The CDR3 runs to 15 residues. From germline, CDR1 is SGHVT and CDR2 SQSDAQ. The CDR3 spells CASSSPPSTNEKLFF. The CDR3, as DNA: TGTGCCAGCAGCTCCCCACCATCAACTAATGAAAAACTGTTTTTT.

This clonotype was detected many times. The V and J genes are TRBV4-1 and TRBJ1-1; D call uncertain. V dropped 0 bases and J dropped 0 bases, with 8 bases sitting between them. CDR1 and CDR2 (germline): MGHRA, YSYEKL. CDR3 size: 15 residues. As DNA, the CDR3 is TGCGCCAGCAGCCAAGAGCTGAATATGAACACTGAAGCTTTCTTT. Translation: CASSQELNMNTEAFF.

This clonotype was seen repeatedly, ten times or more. CDR3 in amino acids: CASSYPPPGLAGKGELFF. The CDR3 region has the DNA TGTGCCAGCAGTTACCCACCTCCGGGACTAGCGGGGAAAGGGGAGCTGTTTTTT. The J gene is TRBJ2-2, the V gene TRBV6-5, with TRBD2 matching 13 bases. The CDR3 is 18 amino acids. Germline V gives CDR1 MNHEY, CDR2 SVGAGI. V trimming: 2 bases; J trimming: 8 bases; junction bases outside the gene matches: 11.

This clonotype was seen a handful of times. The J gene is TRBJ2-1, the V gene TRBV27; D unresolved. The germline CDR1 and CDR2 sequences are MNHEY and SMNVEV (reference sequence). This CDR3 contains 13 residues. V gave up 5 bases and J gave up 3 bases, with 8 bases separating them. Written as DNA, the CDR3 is TGTGCCAGCAGTCCGGAAAACTACAATGAGCAGTTCTTC. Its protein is CASSPENYNEQFF.

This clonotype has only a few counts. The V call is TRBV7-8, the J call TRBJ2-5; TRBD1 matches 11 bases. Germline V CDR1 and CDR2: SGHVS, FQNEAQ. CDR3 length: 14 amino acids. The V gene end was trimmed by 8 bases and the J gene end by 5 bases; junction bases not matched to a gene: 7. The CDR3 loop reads CASSDRGRVETQYF. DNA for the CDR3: TGTGCCAGCTCGGACAGGGGGCGAGTTGAGACCCAGTACTTC. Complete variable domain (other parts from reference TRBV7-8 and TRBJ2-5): GAGVSQSPRYKVAKRGQDVALRCDPISGHVSLFWYQQALGQGPEFLTYFQNEAQLDKSGLPSDRFFAERPEGSVSTLKIQRTQQEDSAVYLCASSDRGRVETQYFGPGTRLLVL.

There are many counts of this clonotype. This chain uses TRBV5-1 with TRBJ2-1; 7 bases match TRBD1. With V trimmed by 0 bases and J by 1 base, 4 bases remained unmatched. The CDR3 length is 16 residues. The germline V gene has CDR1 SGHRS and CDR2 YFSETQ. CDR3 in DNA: TGCGCCAGCAGCTTGGGACAGGGAAAATCCTACAATGAGCAGTTCTTC. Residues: CASSLGQGKSYNEQFF.

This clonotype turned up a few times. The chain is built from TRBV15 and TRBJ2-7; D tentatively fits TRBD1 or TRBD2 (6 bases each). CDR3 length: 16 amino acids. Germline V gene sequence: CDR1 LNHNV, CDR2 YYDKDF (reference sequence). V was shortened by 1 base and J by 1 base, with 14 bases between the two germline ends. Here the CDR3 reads CATSRVGLGQSYEQYF. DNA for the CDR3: TGTGCCACCAGCAGAGTGGGACTGGGACAATCCTACGAGCAGTACTTC.

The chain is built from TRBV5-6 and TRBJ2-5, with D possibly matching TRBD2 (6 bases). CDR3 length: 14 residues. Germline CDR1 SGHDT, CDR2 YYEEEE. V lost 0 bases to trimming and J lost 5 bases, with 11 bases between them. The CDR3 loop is CASSLARGRETQYF. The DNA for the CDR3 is TGTGCCAGCAGCTTGGCCCGAGGGAGGGAGACCCAGTACTTC.

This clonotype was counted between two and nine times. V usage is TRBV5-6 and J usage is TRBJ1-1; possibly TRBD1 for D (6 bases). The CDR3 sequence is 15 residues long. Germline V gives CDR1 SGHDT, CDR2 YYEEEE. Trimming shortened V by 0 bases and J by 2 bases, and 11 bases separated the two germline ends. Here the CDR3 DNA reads TGTGCCAGCAGCTTGGCCGTGGGGGCTAACACTGAAGCTTTCTTT. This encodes CASSLAVGANTEAFF.